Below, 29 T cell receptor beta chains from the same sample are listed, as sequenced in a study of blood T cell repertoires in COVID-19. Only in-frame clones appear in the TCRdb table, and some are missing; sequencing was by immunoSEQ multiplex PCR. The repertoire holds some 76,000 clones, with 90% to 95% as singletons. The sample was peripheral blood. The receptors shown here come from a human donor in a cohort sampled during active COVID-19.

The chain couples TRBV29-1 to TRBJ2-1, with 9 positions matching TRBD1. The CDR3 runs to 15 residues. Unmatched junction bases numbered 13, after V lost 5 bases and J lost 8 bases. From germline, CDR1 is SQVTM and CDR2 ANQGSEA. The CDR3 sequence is CSVPLFDRGSDEQFF. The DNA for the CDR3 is TGCAGCGTTCCCCTATTTGACAGGGGGAGCGATGAGCAGTTCTTC.

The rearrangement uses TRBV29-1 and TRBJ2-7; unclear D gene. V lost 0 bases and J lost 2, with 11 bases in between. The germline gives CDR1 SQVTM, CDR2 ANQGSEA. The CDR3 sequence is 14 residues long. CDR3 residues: CSVEDRTDTYEQYF. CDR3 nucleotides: TGCAGCGTTGAAGATAGAACTGATACCTACGAGCAGTACTTC.

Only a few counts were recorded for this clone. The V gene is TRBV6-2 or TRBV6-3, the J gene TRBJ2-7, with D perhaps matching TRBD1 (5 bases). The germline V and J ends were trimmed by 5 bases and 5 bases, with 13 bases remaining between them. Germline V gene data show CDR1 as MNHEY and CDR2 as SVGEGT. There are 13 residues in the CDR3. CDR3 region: CASSGTGDHEQYF. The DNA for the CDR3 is TGTGCCAGCAGTGGCACAGGAGACCACGAGCAGTACTTC.

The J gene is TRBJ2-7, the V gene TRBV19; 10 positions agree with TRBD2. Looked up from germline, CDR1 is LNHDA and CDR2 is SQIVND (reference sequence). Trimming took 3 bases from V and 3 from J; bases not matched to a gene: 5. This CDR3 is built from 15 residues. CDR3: CASSIASGGLYEQYF. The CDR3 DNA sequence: TGTGCCAGTAGTATCGCTAGCGGGGGCCTCTACGAGCAGTACTTC.

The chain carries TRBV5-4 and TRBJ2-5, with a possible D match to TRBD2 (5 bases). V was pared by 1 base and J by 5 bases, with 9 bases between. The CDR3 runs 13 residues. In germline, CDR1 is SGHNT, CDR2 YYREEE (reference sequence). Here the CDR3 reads CASSLRGQETQYF. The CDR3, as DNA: TGTGCCAGCAGCTTGCGGGGTCAGGAGACCCAGTACTTC.

In nucleotides, the CDR3 is TGTGCCAGCAGCTTTGTTTGGGACTTCTCCTACGAGCAGTACTTC. Amino acid sequence: CASSFVWDFSYEQYF. The gene calls are TRBV5-5 and TRBJ2-7, with D possibly TRBD2 on 6 matching bases. The length of the CDR3 is 15 residues. The germline CDR1 and CDR2 sequences are SGHKS and YYEKEE (reference sequence). Trimming took 2 bases from V and 0 from J, leaving 12 bases between them.

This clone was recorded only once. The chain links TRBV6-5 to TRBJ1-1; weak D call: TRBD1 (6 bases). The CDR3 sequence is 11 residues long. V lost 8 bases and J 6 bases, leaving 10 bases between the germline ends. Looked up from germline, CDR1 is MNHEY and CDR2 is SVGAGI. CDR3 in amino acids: CASRGGSEAFF. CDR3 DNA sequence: TGTGCCAGCCGAGGGGGATCTGAAGCTTTCTTT.

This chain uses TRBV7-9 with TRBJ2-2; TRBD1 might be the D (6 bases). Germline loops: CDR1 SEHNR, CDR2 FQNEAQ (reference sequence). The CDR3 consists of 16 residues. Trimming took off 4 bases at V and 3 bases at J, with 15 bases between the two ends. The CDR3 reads CASSSAQGRYTGELFF. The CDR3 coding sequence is TGTGCCAGCAGCTCAGCCCAGGGGCGATACACCGGGGAGCTGTTTTTT.

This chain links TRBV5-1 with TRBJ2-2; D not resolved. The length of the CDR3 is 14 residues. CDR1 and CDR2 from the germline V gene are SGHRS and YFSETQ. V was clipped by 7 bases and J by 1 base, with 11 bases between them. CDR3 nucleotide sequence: TGCGCCAGCGGGCCCATCAGGAACACCGGGGAGCTGTTTTTT. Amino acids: CASGPIRNTGELFF.

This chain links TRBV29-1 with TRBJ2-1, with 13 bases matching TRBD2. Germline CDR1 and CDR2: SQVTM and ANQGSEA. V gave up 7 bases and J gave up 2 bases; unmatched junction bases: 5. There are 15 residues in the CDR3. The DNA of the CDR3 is TGCAGCGCCTCCGGACTAGCGGGGGCCTACAATGAGCAGTTCTTC. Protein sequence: CSASGLAGAYNEQFF.

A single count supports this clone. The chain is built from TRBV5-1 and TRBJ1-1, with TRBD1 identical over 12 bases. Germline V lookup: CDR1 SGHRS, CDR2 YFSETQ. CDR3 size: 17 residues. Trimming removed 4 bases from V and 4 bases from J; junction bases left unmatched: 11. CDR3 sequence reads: CASSQPPGQGAGTEAFF. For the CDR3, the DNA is TGCGCCAGCAGCCAACCTCCGGGACAGGGGGCGGGCACTGAAGCTTTCTTT.

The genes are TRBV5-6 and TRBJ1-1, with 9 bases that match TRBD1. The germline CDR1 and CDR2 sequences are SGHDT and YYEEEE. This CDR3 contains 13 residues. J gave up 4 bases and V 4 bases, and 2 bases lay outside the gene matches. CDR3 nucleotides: TGTGCCAGCAGCATGGACAGGGGCACTGAAGCTTTCTTT. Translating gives CASSMDRGTEAFF.

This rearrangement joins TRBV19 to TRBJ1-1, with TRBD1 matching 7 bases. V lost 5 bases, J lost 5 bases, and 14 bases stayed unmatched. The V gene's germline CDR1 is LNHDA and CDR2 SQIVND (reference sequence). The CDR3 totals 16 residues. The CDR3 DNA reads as TGTGCCAGTAGTGACGGACGACAGGGATGGCGTACTGAAGCTTTCTTT. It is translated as CASSDGRQGWRTEAFF.

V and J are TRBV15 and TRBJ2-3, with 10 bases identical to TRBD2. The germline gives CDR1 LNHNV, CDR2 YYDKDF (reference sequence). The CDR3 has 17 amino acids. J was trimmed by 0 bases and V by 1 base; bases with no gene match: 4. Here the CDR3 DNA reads TGTGCCACCAGCAGAGGACTAGCGGGCTCTAGCACAGATACGCAGTATTTT. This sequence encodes CATSRGLAGSSTDTQYF.

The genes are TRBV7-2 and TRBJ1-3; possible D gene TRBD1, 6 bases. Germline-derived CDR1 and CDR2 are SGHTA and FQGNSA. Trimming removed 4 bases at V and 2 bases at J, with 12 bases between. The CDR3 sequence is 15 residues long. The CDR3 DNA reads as TGTGCCAGCAGCTCACACAGGGCGCCTGGAAACACCATATATTTT. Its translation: CASSSHRAPGNTIYF.

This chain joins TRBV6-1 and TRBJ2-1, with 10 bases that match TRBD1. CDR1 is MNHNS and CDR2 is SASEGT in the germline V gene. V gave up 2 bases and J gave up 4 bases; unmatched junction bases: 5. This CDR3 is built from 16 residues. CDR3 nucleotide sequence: TGTGCCAGCAGTGAATTTGGGACAGGGGCTTACAATGAGCAGTTCTTC. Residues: CASSEFGTGAYNEQFF.

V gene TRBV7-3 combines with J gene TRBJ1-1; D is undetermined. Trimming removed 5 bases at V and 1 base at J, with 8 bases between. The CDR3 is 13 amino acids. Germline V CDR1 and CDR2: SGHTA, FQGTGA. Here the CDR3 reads CASSLTANTEAFF. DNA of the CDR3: TGTGCCAGCAGCCTCACAGCGAACACTGAAGCTTTCTTT.

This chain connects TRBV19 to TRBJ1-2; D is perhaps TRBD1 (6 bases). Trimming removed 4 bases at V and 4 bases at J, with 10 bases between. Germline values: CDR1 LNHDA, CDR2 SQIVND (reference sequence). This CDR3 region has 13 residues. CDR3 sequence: CASSTSGVYGYTF. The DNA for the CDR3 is TGTGCCAGTAGTACCTCAGGGGTCTATGGCTACACCTTC.

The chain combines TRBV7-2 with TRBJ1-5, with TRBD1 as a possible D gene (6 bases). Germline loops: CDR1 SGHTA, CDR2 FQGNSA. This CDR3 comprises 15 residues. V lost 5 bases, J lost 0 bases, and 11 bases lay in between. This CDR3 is CASSVRGYSNQPQHF. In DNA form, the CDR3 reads TGTGCCAGCAGCGTGAGGGGGTATAGCAATCAGCCCCAGCATTTT.

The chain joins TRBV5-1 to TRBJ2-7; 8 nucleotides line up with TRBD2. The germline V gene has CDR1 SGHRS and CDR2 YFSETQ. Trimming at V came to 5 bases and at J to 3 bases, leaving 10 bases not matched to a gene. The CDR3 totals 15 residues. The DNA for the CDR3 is TGCGCCAGCAGTGACCCAGCCAGCGGGGGCTACGAGCAGTACTTC. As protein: CASSDPASGGYEQYF.

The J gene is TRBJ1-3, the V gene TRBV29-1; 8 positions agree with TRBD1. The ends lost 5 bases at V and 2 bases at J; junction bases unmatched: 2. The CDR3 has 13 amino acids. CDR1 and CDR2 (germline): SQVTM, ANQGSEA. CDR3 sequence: CSVTDRAGNTIYF. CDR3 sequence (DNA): TGCAGCGTTACGGACAGGGCTGGAAACACCATATATTTT.

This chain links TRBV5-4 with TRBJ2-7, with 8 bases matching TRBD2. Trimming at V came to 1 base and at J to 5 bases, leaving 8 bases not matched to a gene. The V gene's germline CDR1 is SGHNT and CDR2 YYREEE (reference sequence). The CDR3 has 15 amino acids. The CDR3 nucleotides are TGTGCCAGCAGCTTGTGGAGCGGGGGTATCAACGAGCAGTACTTC. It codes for CASSLWSGGINEQYF.

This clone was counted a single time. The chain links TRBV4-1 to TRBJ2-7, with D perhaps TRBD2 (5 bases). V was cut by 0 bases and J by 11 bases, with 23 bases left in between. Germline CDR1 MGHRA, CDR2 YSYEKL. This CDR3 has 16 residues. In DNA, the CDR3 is TGCGCCAGCAGCCAAGAAACTTTGGCAGTTCCTACGAGGGAGTACTTC. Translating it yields CASSQETLAVPTREYF.

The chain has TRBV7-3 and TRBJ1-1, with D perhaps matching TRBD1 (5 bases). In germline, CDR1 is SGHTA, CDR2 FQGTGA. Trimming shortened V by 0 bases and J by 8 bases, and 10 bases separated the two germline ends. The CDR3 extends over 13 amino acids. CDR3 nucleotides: TGTGCCAGCAGCTTAACGCGAGACAGCGAAGCTTTCTTT. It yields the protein CASSLTRDSEAFF.

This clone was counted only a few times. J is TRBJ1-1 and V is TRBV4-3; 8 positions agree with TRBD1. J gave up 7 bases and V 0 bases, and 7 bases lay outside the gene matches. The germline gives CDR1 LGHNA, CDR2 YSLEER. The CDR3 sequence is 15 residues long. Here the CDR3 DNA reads TGCGCCAGCAGCCAAGATCGGACAGGGAGTTTTGAAGCTTTCTTT. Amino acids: CASSQDRTGSFEAFF.

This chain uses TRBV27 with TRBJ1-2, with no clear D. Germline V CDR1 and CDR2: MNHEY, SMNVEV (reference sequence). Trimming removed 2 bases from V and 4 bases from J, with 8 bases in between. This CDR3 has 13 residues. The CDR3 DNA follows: TGTGCCAGCAGTTTAAAGGCGGCCTATGGCTACACCTTC. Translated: CASSLKAAYGYTF.

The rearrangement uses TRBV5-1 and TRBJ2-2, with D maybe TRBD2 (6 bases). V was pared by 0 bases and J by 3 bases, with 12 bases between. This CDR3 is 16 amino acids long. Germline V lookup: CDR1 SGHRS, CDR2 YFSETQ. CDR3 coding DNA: TGCGCCAGCAGCTTGGCGGAAGCGGGCGACACCGGGGAGCTGTTTTTT. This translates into CASSLAEAGDTGELFF.

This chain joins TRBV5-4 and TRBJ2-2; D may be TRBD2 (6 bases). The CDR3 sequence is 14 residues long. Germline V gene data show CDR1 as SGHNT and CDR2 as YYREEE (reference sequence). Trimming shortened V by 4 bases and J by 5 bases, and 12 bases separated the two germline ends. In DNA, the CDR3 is TGTGCCAGCAGCGCCGGGACTGCGACCGGGGAGCTGTTTTTT. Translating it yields CASSAGTATGELFF. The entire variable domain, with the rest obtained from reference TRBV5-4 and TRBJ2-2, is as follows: ETGVTQSPTHLIKTRGQQVTLRCSSQSGHNTVSWYQQALGQGPQFIFQYYREEENGRGNFPPRFSGLQFPNYSSELNVNALELDDSALYLCASSAGTATGELFFGEGSRLTVL.

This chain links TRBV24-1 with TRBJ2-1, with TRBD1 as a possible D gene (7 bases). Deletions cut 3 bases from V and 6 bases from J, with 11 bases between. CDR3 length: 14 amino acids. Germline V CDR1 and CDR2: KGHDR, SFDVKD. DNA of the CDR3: TGTGCCACCAGTGATCCAGGGGGGAGCAATGAGCAGTTCTTC. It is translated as CATSDPGGSNEQFF.